This entry is about one T cell receptor beta chain. This specimen comes from a study of blood T cell repertoires in COVID-19. Study at large: Material from acute and convalescent COVID-19 was sourced from the United States, Italy and Spain. The analysed material was cDNA or gDNA that came from T cells, B-cell-depleted T cells, or PBMCs.

Per the authors' pipeline: It was from reference gene primer amplification that nucleated cell counts were estimated. Method: immunoSEQ multiplex PCR; TCRdb's copy keeps in-frame clones and lacks some. That table gives V, J and clone size, and the DNA gave D and trimming. The repertoire holds 55,000 to 65,000 clones, about 91% seen once, with approximately 15% in the top ten. V shed 0 bases, J shed 0 bases, and the junction held 13 bases outside the gene matches. CDR1 LGHDT and CDR2 YNNKEL come from the germline V gene (reference sequence). CDR3 length: 20 amino acids. This clonotype was obtained from an older woman with active COVID-19. Source material: peripheral blood. This rearrangement joins TRBV3-1 (or the pseudogene TRBV3-2) to TRBJ2-4, with 8 bases aligning to TRBD2. The CDR3 region has the DNA TGTGCCAGCAGCCAAGACCCAGCGGGGGCCCAACTTGGAGCCAAAAACATTCAGTACTTC. Its translation: CASSQDPAGAQLGAKNIQYF.